Following are 14 T cell receptor beta chains from one sample sequenced in a study of cytomegalovirus exposure and HLA in healthy donors. Assay: immunoSEQ multiplex PCR; the TCRdb copy retains only in-frame clones and omits some. The table includes 150,000 to 200,000 clones, 86% detected once. Sequenced: PBMCs. The receptor source for this set is a man aged 25-45 years in good health and CMV-seropositive.

The gene calls are TRBV6-1 and TRBJ2-1; no clear D. The CDR3 is made up of 14 amino acids. Germline V lookup: CDR1 MNHNS, CDR2 SASEGT. Between the trimmed V and J ends, which lost 2 bases and 7 bases, there was a span of 12 bases. This CDR3 reads CASSETSVWNEQFF. CDR3 sequence (DNA): TGTGCCAGCAGTGAAACGTCCGTCTGGAATGAGCAGTTCTTC.

CDR3 sequence reads: CASSWGGRTFSYEQYF. The CDR3 DNA is TGTGCCAGCAGCTGGGGCGGGCGGACCTTCTCCTACGAGCAGTACTTC. The chain is built from TRBV28 and TRBJ2-7; D tentatively fits TRBD1 or TRBD2 (5 bases each). The V end lost 6 bases, the J end lost 0 bases, and 18 bases lay between the germline ends. Looked up from germline, CDR1 is MDHEN and CDR2 is SYDVKM. This CDR3 has 16 residues.

V is TRBV5-6 and J is TRBJ1-2; D uncertain. The length of the CDR3 is 15 residues. Trimming took 0 bases from V and 4 from J, leaving 13 bases between them. In germline, CDR1 is SGHDT, CDR2 YYEEEE. CDR3 coding DNA: TGTGCCAGCAGCTTGGAAGTAGGGTGGGCCTATGGCTACACCTTC. It yields the protein CASSLEVGWAYGYTF. Drawing the rest from reference TRBV5-6 and TRBJ1-2, the complete variable domain is DAGVTQSPTHLIKTRGQQVTLRCSPKSGHDTVSWYQQALGQGPQFIFQYYEEEERQRGNFPDRFSGHQFPNYSSELNVNALLLGDSALYLCASSLEVGWAYGYTFGSGTRLTVV.

The chain uses TRBV6-5 and TRBJ1-4; D remains unclear. V was cut by 5 bases and J by 0 bases, with 7 bases left in between. There are 14 residues in the CDR3. Per germline, CDR1 MNHEY and CDR2 SVGAGI. CDR3 residues: CASSTSATNEKLFF. The CDR3 region has the DNA TGTGCCAGCAGTACGAGTGCAACTAATGAAAAACTGTTTTTT.

The chain couples TRBV5-3 to TRBJ2-1; 9 bases align to TRBD1. TRBV5-3 is reported as an ORF; its role is uncertain. The CDR3 is made up of 17 amino acids. Trimming removed 4 bases from V and 8 bases from J; junction bases left unmatched: 16. Written as DNA, the CDR3 is TGTGCCAGAAGCCCAAAACAGGGGGCGATACATAGGGATGAGCAGTTCTTC. It yields the protein CARSPKQGAIHRDEQFF.

The genes are TRBV6-1 and TRBJ2-7; no reliable D call. CDR1 is MNHNS, CDR2 SASEGT, per germline. The CDR3 totals 15 residues. The ends were cut back, 2 bases at V and 0 bases at J, with 11 bases in the middle. The CDR3 is CASSEYAGSSYEQYF. The CDR3, as DNA: TGTGCCAGCAGTGAATACGCCGGTAGCTCCTACGAGCAGTACTTC.

The chain links TRBV6-6 to TRBJ2-5; a weak D match, TRBD2 (6 bases). V dropped 6 bases and J dropped 4 bases, with 12 bases sitting between them. In germline, CDR1 is MNHNY, CDR2 SVGAGI (reference sequence). The CDR3 loop spans 13 amino acids. Here the CDR3 reads CASRPQGGETQYF. The CDR3 DNA sequence: TGTGCCAGCAGACCCCAGGGAGGAGAGACCCAGTACTTC.

This chain uses TRBV4-1 with TRBJ2-1; 8 bases line up with TRBD2. J gave up 6 bases and V 3 bases, and 10 bases lay outside the gene matches. This CDR3 spans 16 amino acids. Germline loops: CDR1 MGHRA, CDR2 YSYEKL. DNA of the CDR3: TGCGCCAGCAGCCAGGTAACAACCGGGACTAGCAATGAGCAGTTCTTC. It codes for CASSQVTTGTSNEQFF.

The genes are TRBV30 and TRBJ2-2, with D tentatively TRBD2 (6 bases). Trimming left V 7 bases short and J 5 bases short, with 17 bases between. This CDR3 is 14 amino acids long. Germline CDR1 GTSNPN, CDR2 SVGIG (reference sequence). The CDR3 here is CASSMAGRTGELFF. In DNA form, the CDR3 reads TGTGCCTCCTCCATGGCGGGGAGGACCGGGGAGCTGTTTTTT.

This chain uses TRBV13 with TRBJ1-2; D remains unclear. V was cut by 2 bases and J by 2 bases, with 0 bases left in between. Per germline, CDR1 PRHDT and CDR2 FYEKMQ (reference sequence). The CDR3 runs to 11 residues. As DNA, the CDR3 is TGTGCCAGCAGCTTAAACTATGGCTACACCTTC. Translated, it gives CASSLNYGYTF. Full variable domain (missing parts from reference TRBV13 and TRBJ1-2): AAGVIQSPRHLIKEKRETATLKCYPIPRHDTVYWYQQGPGQDPQFLISFYEKMQSDKGSIPDRFSAQQFSDYHSELNMSSLELGDSALYFCASSLNYGYTFGSGTRLTVV.

The J gene is TRBJ1-5, the V gene TRBV6-1; a weak D match, TRBD1 (5 bases). The germline V gene has CDR1 MNHNS and CDR2 SASEGT. The CDR3 extends over 15 amino acids. The V end lost 7 bases, the J end lost 4 bases, and 17 bases lay between the germline ends. The CDR3 loop is CASTRGLEENQPQHF. DNA of the CDR3: TGTGCCAGCACTCGGGGCCTCGAAGAAAATCAGCCCCAGCATTTT.

V gene TRBV6-5 combines with J gene TRBJ1-6, with D hard to call. Germline lookup yields CDR1 MNHEY and CDR2 SVGAGI. V was cut by 0 bases and J by 6 bases, with 9 bases left in between. The CDR3 spans 15 residues. The CDR3 DNA sequence: TGTGCCAGCAGTTACTCGTCAGGTTTTAATTCACCCCTCCACTTT. Its translation is CASSYSSGFNSPLHF.

CDR3 nucleotides: TGTGCCAGCAGCCGACAGGGGTCAAATCAGCCCCAGCATTTT. Protein sequence: CASSRQGSNQPQHF. V usage is TRBV7-2 and J usage is TRBJ1-5; TRBD1 agrees at 8 bases. Germline V gene lookup returns CDR1 SGHTA and CDR2 FQGNSA. V gave up 5 bases and J gave up 4 bases; unmatched junction bases: 4. The CDR3 covers 14 residues.

CDR3: CSAALGADDEAFF. Written as DNA, the CDR3 is TGCAGCGCTGCTTTGGGGGCTGACGATGAAGCTTTCTTT. The chain recombines TRBV29-1 with TRBJ1-1; D might be TRBD1 (6 bases). This CDR3 is 13 amino acids long. V lost 7 bases and J 7 bases, leaving 19 bases between the germline ends. Germline CDR1 and CDR2: SQVTM and ANQGSEA. The full variable domain, in which reference TRBV29-1 and TRBJ1-1 provide the parts outside the CDR3, is SAVISQKPSRDICQRGTSLTIQCQVDSQVTMMFWYRQQPGQSLTLIATANQGSEATYESGFVIDKFPISRPNLTFSTLTVSNMSPEDSSIYLCSAALGADDEAFFGQGTRLTVV.